Shown below are 7 T cell receptor beta chains from a single sample sequenced in a study of shared clonotypes between healthy human individuals. TCRdb's copy holds only in-frame clones and misses some; the assay was immunoSEQ multiplex PCR. The data show about 610,000 clones, approximately 97% seen once. Sequencing input: naive CD4+ T cells sorted from blood. Subset: CD45RA+ positively selected. These receptors originate from a woman aged 25 to 39 in good health.

This chain uses TRBV7-2 with TRBJ2-6; D is perhaps TRBD1 (6 bases). V was trimmed by 2 bases and J by 2 bases, leaving 13 bases between them. The CDR3 runs to 17 residues. The germline CDR1 and CDR2 sequences are SGHTA and FQGNSA. The CDR3 here is CASSLRWRQAGANVLTF. CDR3 sequence (DNA): TGTGCCAGCAGCTTAAGGTGGCGACAGGCTGGGGCCAACGTCCTGACTTTC.

This chain connects TRBV27 to TRBJ1-1; 8 nucleotides match TRBD1. Germline lookup yields CDR1 MNHEY and CDR2 SMNVEV (reference sequence). The CDR3 totals 15 residues. V dropped 5 bases and J dropped 1; count of bases not matched to a gene: 6. The CDR3 loop is CASSLGQGRNTEAFF. In nucleotides, the CDR3 is TGTGCCAGCAGTCTAGGACAGGGACGGAACACTGAAGCTTTCTTT.

The chain joins TRBV11-2 to TRBJ1-6; maybe TRBD1 (5 bases). CDR3 size: 16 residues. Germline loops: CDR1 SGHAT, CDR2 FQNNGV. With 0 bases removed from V and 9 bases from J, the gap between germline ends came to 15 bases. This CDR3 is CASSLDPPRGVSPLHF. Written as DNA, the CDR3 is TGTGCCAGCAGCTTAGATCCTCCCCGGGGGGTTTCACCCCTCCACTTT.

With respect to this clone: Distinct nucleotide sequences in the sample also encode this CDR3. This chain uses TRBV28 with TRBJ1-5, with D unclear. In germline, CDR1 is MDHEN, CDR2 SYDVKM. V was shortened by 5 bases and J by 3 bases, with 2 bases between the two germline ends. The CDR3 runs 11 residues. The CDR3 region is CASSLNQPQHF. In DNA, the CDR3 is TGTGCCAGCAGTCTCAATCAGCCCCAGCATTTT.

V is TRBV11-1 and J is TRBJ1-5; unclear D gene. CDR1 is SGHAT, CDR2 FQDESV, per germline (reference sequence). V was pared by 2 bases and J by 4 bases, with 0 bases between. CDR3 length: 11 amino acids. CDR3 protein: CASSLNQPQHF. The CDR3 coding sequence is TGTGCCAGCAGCTTAAATCAGCCCCAGCATTTT.

This chain connects TRBV15 to TRBJ2-7; maybe TRBD2 (7 bases). The V gene's germline CDR1 is LNHNV and CDR2 YYDKDF (reference sequence). The CDR3 loop spans 17 amino acids. V was trimmed by 3 bases and J by 4 bases, leaving 22 bases between them. In nucleotides, the CDR3 is TGTGCCACCAGCAGTCACGATAAAGGGAGGGGGAGGTACGAGCAGTACTTC. Translated, it gives CATSSHDKGRGRYEQYF.

V and J are TRBV5-1 and TRBJ2-1, with TRBD2 as a possible D gene (6 bases). V was cut by 4 bases and J by 10 bases, with 12 bases left in between. The germline CDR1 and CDR2 sequences are SGHRS and YFSETQ. CDR3 length: 12 residues. CDR3 nucleotide sequence: TGCGCCAGCAGCGCCGCCCTAGCGGAGCAGTTCTTC. This sequence encodes CASSAALAEQFF.